This T cell receptor (beta chain) was observed in a study of vaccination effects on CD4 cells after COVID-19. Study-level findings and limits: Long after vaccination, the clones induced by infection and by vaccine shrank markedly in size.

In the case of this clone: Its antigen is currently unknown.

Repertoires were generated with immunoSEQ multiplex PCR, while TCRdb's copy carries only in-frame clones and drops some. Of about 48,000 clones listed, 50% to 80% are singletons. This CDR3 spans 15 amino acids. Trimming removed 8 bases from V and 1 base from J; junction bases left unmatched: 6. Germline V CDR1 and CDR2: MNHEY, SVGAGI. Isolation of CD4+ T cells took place after about nine days of culture. The rearrangement uses TRBV6-5 and TRBJ2-3; 10 positions agree with TRBD2. Sample: CD4+ T cells from PBMCs cultured without peptide, taken before COVID-19 vaccination. The TCR sequence derives from a human donor who received a COVID-19 vaccine. The CDR3 protein is CASDRLAGGTDTQYF. Here the CDR3 DNA reads TGTGCCAGCGACCGTCTAGCGGGGGGCACAGATACGCAGTATTTT.